Listed here are 27 T cell receptor beta chains from one sample, sequenced in a study of T-cell reconstitution after alpha-beta-depleted transplantation in children. Unique molecular identifiers were incorporated during preparation of the TCRbeta library. TCRdb reprocessed the PCR reads with MiXCR, giving one entry per CDR3 protein. Counted here are about 580,000 distinct CDR3 sequences, 25% to 30% occurring once; the ten biggest clones make up around a third. Material: PBMCs, obtained before TCRalphabeta/CD19-depleted stem cell transplant. All receptors come from a boy in the first two years of life with Wiskott-Aldrich syndrome, due to receive a stem cell transplant.

The chain carries TRBV28 and TRBJ2-3; 11 nucleotides match TRBD1. Germline assignment: CDR1 MDHEN and CDR2 SYDVKM. V trimming: 5 bases; J trimming: 1 base; junction bases outside the gene matches: 8. The CDR3 sequence is 17 residues long. The DNA of the CDR3 is TGTGCCAGCAGTCCCACCGGGACAGGGGGGGGCACAGATACGCAGTATTTT. Translating gives CASSPTGTGGGTDTQYF.

This clonotype was seen a handful of times. The V and J genes are TRBV10-3 and TRBJ2-7, with a weak D call TRBD2 (5 bases). The V gene lost 7 bases and the J gene lost 3 bases, with 16 bases spanning the gap. Germline V gene sequence: CDR1 ENHRY, CDR2 SYGVKD. The CDR3 contains 14 residues. In DNA, the CDR3 is TGTGCCATCACGGATTCGGGATTTGGCTACGAGCAGTACTTC. Translated: CAITDSGFGYEQYF.

CDR3 in amino acids: CASSPQAYEQYF. The DNA of the CDR3 is TGTGCCAGCAGCCCTCAGGCCTACGAGCAGTACTTC. This chain links TRBV7-2 with TRBJ2-7; the D is unclear. In germline, CDR1 is SGHTA, CDR2 FQGNSA. Between the trimmed V and J ends, which lost 5 bases and 2 bases, there was a span of 7 bases. The CDR3 is made up of 12 amino acids.

The CDR3 sequence: CSASKLAGPYNEQFF. CDR3 DNA: TGCAGTGCTAGTAAGCTAGCGGGCCCCTACAATGAGCAGTTCTTC. This chain uses TRBV20-1 with TRBJ2-1; 8 nucleotides match TRBD2. The germline CDR1 and CDR2 sequences are DFQATT and SNEGSKA (reference sequence). V was pared by 3 bases and J by 2 bases, with 6 bases of the junction left unmatched. This CDR3 is 15 amino acids long.

The DNA of the CDR3 is TGCGCCAGCAGTATGGGACAATACAATGAGCAGTTCTTC. This codes for CASSMGQYNEQFF. The chain joins TRBV5-1 to TRBJ2-1; possible D gene TRBD1, 6 bases. V dropped 5 bases and J dropped 4 bases, with 10 bases sitting between them. The CDR3 totals 13 residues. From germline, CDR1 is SGHRS and CDR2 YFSETQ. Complete variable domain (other parts from reference TRBV5-1 and TRBJ2-1): KAGVTQTPRYLIKTRGQQVTLSCSPISGHRSVSWYQQTPGQGLQFLFEYFSETQRNKGNFPGRFSGRQFSNSRSEMNVSTLELGDSALYLCASSMGQYNEQFFGPGTRLTVL.

The gene calls are TRBV20-1 and TRBJ2-2, with 7 bases identical to TRBD2. The CDR3 loop spans 16 amino acids. Germline-derived CDR1 and CDR2 are DFQATT and SNEGSKA (reference sequence). Trimming removed 2 bases from V and 4 bases from J; junction bases left unmatched: 10. CDR3 DNA: TGCAGTGCTAGACGGTCGAGGCTAGCGGCCACCGGGGAGCTGTTTTTT. It codes for CSARRSRLAATGELFF.

This clonotype was seen a handful of times. This sequence joins TRBV5-1 and TRBJ1-5; 7 nucleotides align to TRBD1. After removal of 4 bases from V and 0 bases from J, the junction contained 4 bases not matched to a gene. Germline CDR1 reads SGHRS; CDR2 reads YFSETQ. The CDR3 loop spans 15 amino acids. The CDR3 bases are TGCGCCAGCAGCGAAAGGGACAGTAGCAATCAGCCCCAGCATTTT. Translating gives CASSERDSSNQPQHF.

This clonotype was counted between two and nine times. The V gene is TRBV4-1, the J gene TRBJ2-7; TRBD1 agrees at 10 bases. Germline V CDR1 and CDR2: MGHRA, YSYEKL. The CDR3 totals 17 residues. The V segment lost 1 base and the J segment 4 bases; nucleotides outside the gene matches: 10. The CDR3 nucleotides read TGCGCCAGCAGCCAAGGATTTACAGACAGGGGGCCGTACGAGCAGTACTTC. Translating it yields CASSQGFTDRGPYEQYF.

The gene calls are TRBV5-1 and TRBJ2-3; 10 positions match TRBD2. CDR1 is SGHRS, CDR2 YFSETQ, per germline. The ends lost 1 base at V and 7 bases at J; junction bases unmatched: 18. The CDR3 length is 19 residues. CDR3 sequence (DNA): TGCGCCAGCAGCTTGTCGATTCGGGAAAGCGGGAGGGCCCTGAATACGCAGTATTTT. Translated, it gives CASSLSIRESGRALNTQYF.

The gene calls are TRBV7-2 and TRBJ2-4, with no clear D. V lost 5 bases, J lost 1 base, and 12 bases lay in between. Per germline, CDR1 SGHTA and CDR2 FQGNSA. CDR3 size: 15 residues. As DNA, the CDR3 is TGTGCCAGCAGCGCCGGGCGAAGGGCCAAAAACATTCAGTACTTC. This translates into CASSAGRRAKNIQYF.

This clonotype occurred a few times. J is TRBJ2-1 and V is TRBV28, with TRBD2 identical over 14 bases. The CDR3 extends over 17 amino acids. Germline CDR1 reads MDHEN; CDR2 reads SYDVKM. Germline trimming cut 6 bases from V and 8 bases from J; bases unmatched to any gene: 12. The CDR3 bases are TGTGCCAGCAGACCTAAGAGGACTAGCGGGAGGTTCTATGAGCAGTTCTTC. Translating gives CASRPKRTSGRFYEQFF.

In nucleotides, the CDR3 is TGTGCCAGCAGCCAAGGACACTCAAGAGCAGATACGCAGTATTTT. Protein: CASSQGHSRADTQYF. The J gene is TRBJ2-3, the V gene TRBV7-2; possible D gene TRBD1, 5 bases. The CDR3 is 15 residues long. Trimming removed 5 bases from V and 4 bases from J, with 16 bases in between. Germline V gene lookup returns CDR1 SGHTA and CDR2 FQGNSA.

In its sample, this clonotype was seen a few times. The chain links TRBV9 to TRBJ2-2; D possibly corresponds to TRBD2 (6 bases). Trimming removed 4 bases at V and 5 bases at J, with 9 bases between. The CDR3 consists of 13 residues. Germline CDR1 SGDLS, CDR2 YYNGEE. The CDR3 nucleotides are TGTGCCAGCAGCTGGAGGGATACCGGGGAGCTGTTTTTT. This encodes CASSWRDTGELFF.

V gene TRBV5-1 combines with J gene TRBJ2-1; unclear D gene. Germline V lookup: CDR1 SGHRS, CDR2 YFSETQ. V dropped 0 bases and J dropped 4 bases, with 8 bases sitting between them. CDR3 size: 14 residues. As DNA, the CDR3 is TGCGCCAGCAGCTTGGCCGCACAGTACAATGAGCAGTTCTTC. It yields the protein CASSLAAQYNEQFF.

The gene calls are TRBV9 and TRBJ2-2; D is unclear. CDR1 SGDLS and CDR2 YYNGEE come from the germline V gene. The V gene lost 1 base and the J gene lost 5 bases, with 12 bases spanning the gap. CDR3 size: 15 residues. The CDR3 coding sequence is TGTGCCAGCAGCGTACATAGCCAGGAGACCGGGGAGCTGTTTTTT. Protein sequence: CASSVHSQETGELFF. The whole variable domain, filled in from reference TRBV9 and TRBJ2-2, reads DSGVTQTPKHLITATGQRVTLRCSPRSGDLSVYWYQQSLDQGLQFLIQYYNGEERAKGNILERFSAQQFPDLHSELNLSSLELGDSALYFCASSVHSQETGELFFGEGSRLTVL.

This clonotype has more than one count but fewer than ten. V and J are TRBV7-9 and TRBJ1-2, with D possibly being TRBD1 (6 bases). This CDR3 is 16 amino acids long. Germline values: CDR1 SEHNR, CDR2 FQNEAQ (reference sequence). The V and J ends lost 1 base and 6 bases respectively, with 18 bases between them. The CDR3 coding sequence is TGTGCCAGCAGCTTAGATGTGCGTGAGGGGGGTAATGGCTACACCTTC. This translates into CASSLDVREGGNGYTF.

This clonotype was observed a few times. The J gene is TRBJ2-1, the V gene TRBV5-6; 7 bases align to TRBD1. This CDR3 has 16 amino acids. Germline CDR1 and CDR2: SGHDT and YYEEEE. V shed 3 bases and J 1 base; nucleotides not matched to a gene: 7. CDR3 region: CASSSPGQASYNEQFF. The CDR3 coding sequence is TGTGCCAGCAGCTCCCCTGGACAGGCTTCCTACAATGAGCAGTTCTTC.

The chain joins TRBV2 to TRBJ2-1, with 7 bases fitting TRBD2. Trimming cost V 6 bases and J 5 bases; bases outside gene matches: 1. The CDR3 loop spans 12 amino acids. Germline CDR1 SNHLY, CDR2 FYNNEI. CDR3 nucleotides: TGTGCCAGCAGGGGACTAAACAATGAGCAGTTCTTC. Residues: CASRGLNNEQFF. Complete variable domain (other parts from reference TRBV2 and TRBJ2-1): EPEVTQTPSHQVTQMGQEVILRCVPISNHLYFYWYRQILGQKVEFLVSFYNNEISEKSEIFDDQFSVERPDGSNFTLKIRSTKLEDSAMYFCASRGLNNEQFFGPGTRLTVL.

This clonotype was found once. The chain links TRBV28 to TRBJ2-7; TRBD1 or TRBD2 may be the D gene (5 bases each). Trimming shortened V by 6 bases and J by 1 base, and 13 bases separated the two germline ends. The CDR3 totals 14 residues. The germline CDR1 and CDR2 sequences are MDHEN and SYDVKM. The chain's CDR3 is CASSSPWGSYEQYF. CDR3 coding DNA: TGTGCCAGCAGCTCCCCCTGGGGGTCCTACGAGCAGTACTTC.

This clonotype was recorded at least ten times. The V gene is TRBV25-1, the J gene TRBJ2-7, with D unclear. CDR1 is MGHDK, CDR2 SYGVNS, per germline. Trimming shortened V by 2 bases and J by 2 bases, and 7 bases separated the two germline ends. The CDR3 is 13 residues long. In DNA form, the CDR3 reads TGTGCCAGCAGTGAAGCAGCAACCTACGAGCAGTACTTC. It is translated as CASSEAATYEQYF.

The rearrangement uses TRBV29-1 and TRBJ2-7, with 8 bases that match TRBD2. V lost 6 bases and J lost 3; bases outside the gene matches: 10. CDR3 size: 14 residues. Germline V gene lookup returns CDR1 SQVTM and CDR2 ANQGSEA. CDR3 loop: CSVWSGRGDYEQYF. Written as DNA, the CDR3 is TGCAGCGTCTGGAGCGGGAGAGGGGACTACGAGCAGTACTTC.

The V and J genes are TRBV27 and TRBJ2-6; D is unresolved. V lost 2 bases and J 0 bases, leaving 5 bases between the germline ends. Germline V lookup: CDR1 MNHEY, CDR2 SMNVEV (reference sequence). The CDR3 is made up of 15 amino acids. The CDR3 coding sequence is TGTGCCAGCAGTTTACCTAGCTCTGGGGCCAACGTCCTGACTTTC. The encoded protein is CASSLPSSGANVLTF.

This clonotype came up a few times. This chain joins TRBV7-2 and TRBJ2-7, with 8 positions matching TRBD2. Germline CDR1 is SGHTA and CDR2 is FQGNSA. The CDR3 contains 12 residues. V lost 5 bases to trimming and J lost 5 bases; unmatched junction nucleotides: 2. CDR3 sequence reads: CASSRTSNEQYF. CDR3 nucleotides: TGTGCCAGCAGCAGGACTAGCAACGAGCAGTACTTC.

In this sample, this clonotype turned up a few times. The gene calls are TRBV5-1 and TRBJ2-1; D could derive from TRBD1 or TRBD2 (5 bases each). Trimming removed 4 bases from V and 5 bases from J, with 10 bases in between. CDR1 and CDR2 from the germline V gene are SGHRS and YFSETQ. The CDR3 runs 13 residues. For the CDR3, the DNA is TGCGCCAGCAGCCCGGGACCAGACAATGAGCAGTTCTTC. Translation: CASSPGPDNEQFF.

This clonotype was found a few times. The rearrangement uses TRBV6-1 and TRBJ2-1, with D perhaps TRBD2 (6 bases). The ends were cut back, 3 bases at V and 16 bases at J, with 16 bases in the middle. CDR1 and CDR2 (germline): MNHNS, SASEGT. The CDR3 extends over 12 amino acids. CDR3 residues: CASSEPGLRTFF. The CDR3 DNA follows: TGTGCCAGCAGTGAGCCGGGACTCAGAACTTTCTTC.

This chain joins TRBV14 and TRBJ2-2; D is undetermined. Germline V lookup: CDR1 SGHDN, CDR2 FVKESK. Trimming removed 1 base from V and 5 bases from J, with 11 bases in between. There are 15 residues in the CDR3. The CDR3 coding sequence is TGTGCCAGCAGCCAAGGGCCCTATGATACCGGGGAGCTGTTTTTT. Its translation: CASSQGPYDTGELFF.

In its sample, this clonotype was seen a few times. The gene calls are TRBV6-5 and TRBJ2-2; TRBD1 agrees at 7 bases. CDR1 MNHEY and CDR2 SVGAGI come from the germline V gene. The CDR3 contains 15 residues. After removal of 2 bases from V and 4 bases from J, the junction contained 4 bases not matched to a gene. The DNA of the CDR3 is TGTGCCAGCAGTTACCCAGGGACAGTCACCGGGGAGCTGTTTTTT. Translated: CASSYPGTVTGELFF.